This TCR beta chain stems from a study of T cell clonotyping in hematopoietic cell transplantation (dated by TCRdb to the early 2020s). Regarding the complete study: Pretransplant recipient samples were obtained after cytoreduction. In the study, over a hundred blood samples were gathered from roughly 35 consecutive transplant recipients and their related donors. Patient recruitment ran from late 2015 to January 2017, and follow-up continued until September 2020 or death. Overall results and qualifications from the work: Inverse Simpson Index values from donors and from recipients before transplant predicted broader TCR repertoire diversity after transplant. A decrease in recipient TCR diversity was observed after transplant, and a progressive increase in pathologically expanded clonotypes was seen from day 30 to day 180. Overlap with donor repertoires was found for only a small fraction of recipient repertoires, with over 95% found to appear de novo at the given depth. The sample size was limited and the cells went unsorted, which meant the CD4 and CD8 repertoire contributions could not be told apart.

The time point label here, explained by the study, means: recipient sample about 28 days before transplant, after cytoreduction. Blood from recipients was drawn roughly 28 days before transplant, then again at days 30, 100 and 180 after transplant. Using Nuclei Lysis Solution, genomic DNA was extracted from unfractionated peripheral blood mononuclear cells that were either fresh or cryopreserved. The immunoSEQ assay, a bias-controlled multiplex PCR with V- and J-specific primers, was used to amplify TCR beta CDR3 regions from genomic DNA. In a second PCR step, a proprietary barcode and Illumina adapter sequences were attached to the CDR3 amplicons. An Illumina MiSeq instrument was used for sequencing of the CDR3 libraries. Regarding the original processing steps: immunoSEQ Analyzer 3.0 was used for export and quality control, with R Bioconductor and Immunarch used for downstream analyses. Only productive rearrangements in the normalized downsampled data set went into calculating the repertoire metrics. In the normalized cohort, clonotypes with more than 5 templates were defined as pathologically expanded. The Inverse Simpson Index was used to measure repertoire diversity. To capture all clonotypes, CMV-specificity analyses were performed on the non-normalized data set. Imported from immuneACCESS, the table was reduced by TCRdb to in-frame sequences with V and J called. These copies leave out some clones; in studies compared against another copy, an unresolved V gene accounts for under half, and the cause of the remainder is not known. V, J and clone size are taken as reported in that table, and D and trimming were inferred from the DNA itself. The sample table contains about 19,000 clones; only one count was recorded for 60% to 80% of them. About a sixth of the sample is taken by the ten largest.

In this sample, this clone turned up a few times. The specificity of this receptor is unknown. The junction differs from germline at one of its ends, possibly a read error. Including the terminal cysteine and phenylalanine, the CDR3 comprises 13 residues. Of all the DNA, just the CDR3 is kept, 39 bases in frame from base 1. In the germline V gene (reference sequence), CDR1 corresponds to LNHDA and CDR2 to SQIVND. The material was peripheral blood mononuclear cells, obtained before stem cell transplant. The rearranged chain carries TRBV19 and TRBJ2-5; the D gene assignment is perhaps TRBD1 or TRBD2, with each matching 5 bases. This sequence was found in a man in his fifties or sixties with acute myeloid leukemia. Some clones in this sample may be carry-over from other donors' samples. The DNA sequence reads TGTACCAGTAGTAGGGACCTTCAAGAGACCCAGTACTTC. This yields the protein CTSSRDLQETQYF.